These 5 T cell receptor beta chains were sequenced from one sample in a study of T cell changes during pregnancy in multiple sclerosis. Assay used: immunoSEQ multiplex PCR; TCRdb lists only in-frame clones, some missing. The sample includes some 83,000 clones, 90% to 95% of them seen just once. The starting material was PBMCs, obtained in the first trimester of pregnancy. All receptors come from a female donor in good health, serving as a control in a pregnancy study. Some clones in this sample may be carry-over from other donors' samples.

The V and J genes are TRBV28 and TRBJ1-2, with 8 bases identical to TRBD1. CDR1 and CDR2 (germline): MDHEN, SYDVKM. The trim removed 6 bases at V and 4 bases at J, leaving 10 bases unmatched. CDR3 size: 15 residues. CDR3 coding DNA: TGTGCCAGCAGGCCCCCCGGGACAGGTCCCTATGGCTACACCTTC. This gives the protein CASRPPGTGPYGYTF.

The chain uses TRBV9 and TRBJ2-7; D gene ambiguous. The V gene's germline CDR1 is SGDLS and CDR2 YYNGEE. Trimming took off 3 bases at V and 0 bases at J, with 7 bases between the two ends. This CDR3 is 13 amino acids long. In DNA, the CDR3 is TGTGCCAGCAGCGCTGATAGCTCCTACGAGCAGTACTTC. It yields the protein CASSADSSYEQYF.

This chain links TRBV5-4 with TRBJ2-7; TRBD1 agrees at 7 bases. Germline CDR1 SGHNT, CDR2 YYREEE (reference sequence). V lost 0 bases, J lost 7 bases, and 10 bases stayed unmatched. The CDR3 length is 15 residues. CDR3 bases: TGTGCCAGCAGCTTGGAGGGGGCCCCCTCGTGGGAGCAGTACTTC. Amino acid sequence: CASSLEGAPSWEQYF.

Written as DNA, the CDR3 is TGTGCCAGCAGGGGGACAGGGGGCTTAGAGACCCAGTACTTC. It yields the protein CASRGTGGLETQYF. V and J are TRBV6-1 and TRBJ2-5; 12 bases are shared with TRBD1. Trimming took 6 bases from V and 4 from J; bases not matched to a gene: 3. Germline V gene lookup returns CDR1 MNHNS and CDR2 SASEGT. CDR3 length: 14 residues.

DNA of the CDR3: TGTGCCAGCAGTGACTCAAGCGGGGGGGCAACAGATACGCAGTATTTT. This gives the protein CASSDSSGGATDTQYF. The chain employs TRBV6-4 and TRBJ2-3; 10 bases map to TRBD2. The germline V gene encodes CDR1 MRHNA and CDR2 SNTAGT. This CDR3 region has 16 residues. Trimming took 0 bases from V and 3 from J; bases not matched to a gene: 3.